This passage covers 28 T cell receptor beta chains from one sample sequenced in a study of blood T cell repertoires in COVID-19. This table comes from immunoSEQ multiplex PCR, and its TCRdb copy is limited to in-frame clones, with some not included. The table records some 220,000 clones, around 82% of them present only once. The sequenced material came from peripheral blood. The receptor source for this set is a woman between 55 and 75 years old with acute or convalescent COVID-19.

The CDR3 protein is CASRNLDGYTF. CDR3 DNA: TGTGCCAGCAGGAACTTGGATGGCTACACCTTC. The genes are TRBV6-5 and TRBJ1-2; D gene uncertain. V shed 6 bases and J shed 6 bases, with 8 bases lying between them. In germline, CDR1 is MNHEY, CDR2 SVGAGI. The CDR3 sequence is 11 residues long.

The J gene is TRBJ2-1, the V gene TRBV7-2, with D tentatively TRBD2 (6 bases). The CDR3 extends over 16 amino acids. V was clipped by 5 bases and J by 3 bases, with 17 bases between them. Germline CDR1 and CDR2: SGHTA and FQGNSA. CDR3 nucleotides: TGTGCCAGCAGCCCACCGCGGAGGGCCTACTACAATGAGCAGTTCTTC. Its translation is CASSPPRRAYYNEQFF.

The chain recombines TRBV9 with TRBJ1-2; 7 bases are shared with TRBD1. CDR1 SGDLS and CDR2 YYNGEE come from the germline V gene. The ends lost 2 bases at V and 0 bases at J; junction bases unmatched: 4. The CDR3 runs to 15 residues. CDR3 residues: CASSVDRRANYGYTF. Here the CDR3 DNA reads TGTGCCAGCAGCGTGGACAGGAGAGCTAACTATGGCTACACCTTC.

The chain is built from TRBV29-1 and TRBJ2-3; TRBD1 matches at 8 bases. This CDR3 has 13 residues. V was clipped by 5 bases and J by 4 bases; unmatched bases: 5. Germline V gene lookup returns CDR1 SQVTM and CDR2 ANQGSEA. CDR3 in amino acids: CSVRDRGPDTQYF. The CDR3 nucleotides are TGCAGCGTTCGTGACAGGGGCCCAGATACGCAGTATTTT.

This chain connects TRBV5-4 to TRBJ2-2, with D perhaps TRBD2 (6 bases). The CDR3 has 13 residues. Between the trimmed V and J ends, which lost 5 bases and 5 bases, there was a span of 10 bases. Germline assignment: CDR1 SGHNT and CDR2 YYREEE (reference sequence). The CDR3 sequence: CASSLGGTGELFF. CDR3 bases: TGTGCCAGCAGTCTTGGGGGGACCGGGGAGCTGTTTTTT.

The V call is TRBV10-3, the J call TRBJ2-1, with 16 bases aligning to TRBD2. Germline CDR1 reads ENHRY; CDR2 reads SYGVKD. The CDR3 length is 19 residues. The V segment lost 4 bases and the J segment 3 bases; nucleotides outside the gene matches: 9. Here the CDR3 DNA reads TGTGCCATCAGTGCAACCGGGACTAGCGGGGGGGTGATCTACAATGAGCAGTTCTTC. As protein: CAISATGTSGGVIYNEQFF.

This sequence joins TRBV4-2 and TRBJ1-2; TRBD1 agrees at 7 bases. CDR1 and CDR2 from the germline V gene are LGHNA and YNFKEQ. The CDR3 consists of 15 residues. V was clipped by 0 bases and J by 7 bases; unmatched bases: 8. The DNA of the CDR3 is TGTGCCAGCAGCCAAGACGGGACAGTGGAGTCTGGCTACACCTTC. Protein: CASSQDGTVESGYTF.

The V and J genes are TRBV7-2 and TRBJ2-5, with D uncertain. This CDR3 is 13 amino acids long. Germline CDR1 and CDR2: SGHTA and FQGNSA. Trimming took off 4 bases at V and 7 bases at J, with 13 bases between the two ends. For the CDR3, the DNA is TGTGCCAGCAGCTCCAACCGACTGGGGACCCAGTACTTC. This encodes CASSSNRLGTQYF.

CDR3 protein: CAFNDRLSYNEQFF. DNA of the CDR3: TGTGCCTTCAACGACCGACTCTCCTACAATGAGCAGTTCTTC. The rearrangement links TRBV30 to TRBJ2-1; the D is unclear. Trimming cost V 7 bases and J 0 bases, with 13 bases left between them. The germline gives CDR1 GTSNPN, CDR2 SVGIG (reference sequence). The CDR3 loop spans 14 amino acids.

About this clone itself: Germline is not matched at one junction end, which may reflect a read error. This chain links TRBV30 with TRBJ2-4; 7 bases align to TRBD1. Germline CDR1 GTSNPN, CDR2 SVGIG (reference sequence). CDR3 length: 14 amino acids. The chain's CDR3 is CAWSSKGLRTGWHF. As DNA, the CDR3 is TGTGCCTGGTCTTCCAAAGGGCTAAGGACAGGTTGGCACTTC.

V is TRBV5-5 and J is TRBJ1-2, with no clear D. The CDR3 sequence is 16 residues long. Germline values: CDR1 SGHKS, CDR2 YYEKEE (reference sequence). Trimming shortened V by 1 base and J by 4 bases, and 17 bases separated the two germline ends. CDR3 nucleotides: TGTGCCAGCAGCTTGATTCCGGGCGGGGAAGGCTATGGCTACACCTTC. Translation gives CASSLIPGGEGYGYTF.

V usage is TRBV5-1 and J usage is TRBJ2-1; TRBD2 matches 8 bases. Germline values: CDR1 SGHRS, CDR2 YFSETQ. The CDR3 covers 14 residues. Trimming took 2 bases from V and 8 from J; bases not matched to a gene: 6. CDR3 sequence (DNA): TGCGCCAGCAGCTTAGCGGGGGAACTCTATGAGCAGTTCTTC. Its protein product is CASSLAGELYEQFF.

V usage is TRBV9 and J usage is TRBJ1-1, with TRBD1 matching 7 bases. After removal of 4 bases from V and 1 base from J, the junction contained 10 bases not matched to a gene. CDR3 length: 16 residues. Germline V gene data show CDR1 as SGDLS and CDR2 as YYNGEE. CDR3 DNA: TGTGCCAGCAGCAACCTAAGACAGGGTGCGAACACTGAAGCTTTCTTT. Translating it yields CASSNLRQGANTEAFF.

This clone was counted a few times. The rearrangement joins TRBV6-2 or TRBV6-3 to TRBJ2-7; 8 bases map to TRBD1. In germline, CDR1 is MNHEY, CDR2 SVGEGT. The CDR3 runs to 14 residues. The V gene end was trimmed by 4 bases and the J gene end by 5 bases; junction bases not matched to a gene: 7. CDR3 protein: CASSSRGRFHEQYF. CDR3 in DNA: TGTGCCAGCAGTTCCAGGGGGCGCTTCCACGAGCAGTACTTC.

The V and J genes are TRBV2 and TRBJ1-2; TRBD1 agrees at 9 bases. The CDR3 totals 14 residues. CDR1 is SNHLY and CDR2 is FYNNEI in the germline V gene. Trimming cost V 7 bases and J 5 bases; bases outside gene matches: 8. The CDR3 loop is CASIRQGGGYGYTF. The DNA of the CDR3 is TGTGCCAGCATCAGACAGGGGGGAGGGTATGGCTACACCTTC. Full variable domain (rest looked up from reference TRBV2 and TRBJ1-2): EPEVTQTPSHQVTQMGQEVILRCVPISNHLYFYWYRQILGQKVEFLVSFYNNEISEKSEIFDDQFSVERPDGSNFTLKIRSTKLEDSAMYFCASIRQGGGYGYTFGSGTRLTVV.

The rearrangement links TRBV5-1 to TRBJ2-7, with TRBD1 matching 10 bases. This CDR3 is built from 14 residues. Germline trimming cut 2 bases from V and 5 bases from J; bases unmatched to any gene: 4. The germline CDR1 and CDR2 sequences are SGHRS and YFSETQ. For the CDR3, the DNA is TGCGCCAGCAGCTTACTCGGGACAGGGGACGAGCAGTACTTC. Its protein is CASSLLGTGDEQYF. Full variable domain (remainder filled in from reference TRBV5-1 and TRBJ2-7): KAGVTQTPRYLIKTRGQQVTLSCSPISGHRSVSWYQQTPGQGLQFLFEYFSETQRNKGNFPGRFSGRQFSNSRSEMNVSTLELGDSALYLCASSLLGTGDEQYFGPGTRLTVT.

The chain carries TRBV5-1 and TRBJ2-5; TRBD1 matches at 10 bases. CDR3 length equals 15 residues. V was pared by 5 bases and J by 3 bases, with 7 bases of the junction left unmatched. Germline V gene data show CDR1 as SGHRS and CDR2 as YFSETQ. The CDR3 loop is CASRRTGGIEETQYF. CDR3 bases: TGCGCCAGCAGGCGGACAGGGGGGATCGAAGAGACCCAGTACTTC.

V usage is TRBV19 and J usage is TRBJ1-1; D might be TRBD1 (5 bases). The V and J ends lost 6 bases and 1 base respectively, with 6 bases between them. This CDR3 region has 12 residues. Germline V CDR1 and CDR2: LNHDA, SQIVND (reference sequence). CDR3 in amino acids: CASRGGNTEAFF. The CDR3 DNA reads TGTGCCAGTAGGGGGGGGAACACTGAAGCTTTCTTT.

The chain employs TRBV5-4 and TRBJ1-6, with a weak D call TRBD1 (6 bases). The CDR3 is 15 amino acids. The germline V gene encodes CDR1 SGHNT and CDR2 YYREEE (reference sequence). With 1 base removed from V and 5 bases from J, the gap between germline ends came to 10 bases. The chain's CDR3 is CASSLRGRDNSPLHF. In DNA form, the CDR3 reads TGTGCCAGCAGCTTGAGGGGGAGGGATAATTCACCCCTCCACTTT.

This chain joins TRBV29-1 and TRBJ2-1; 10 bases are a match to TRBD1. CDR3 length: 12 residues. The germline gives CDR1 SQVTM, CDR2 ANQGSEA. Unmatched junction bases numbered 6, after V lost 7 bases and J lost 9 bases. CDR3 sequence: CSAGTGATEQFF. The CDR3 DNA reads as TGCAGCGCCGGGACAGGGGCCACTGAGCAGTTCTTC.

The chain has TRBV5-4 and TRBJ1-2, with TRBD1 matching 11 bases. The V and J ends lost 4 bases and 7 bases, in that order; junction bases with no gene match: 9. This CDR3 has 15 amino acids. Germline V lookup: CDR1 SGHNT, CDR2 YYREEE (reference sequence). Here the CDR3 DNA reads TGTGCCAGCAGCCAGCCGGGACAGGGGGTTGGTGGCTACACCTTC. Translating gives CASSQPGQGVGGYTF.

The chain is built from TRBV6-2 or TRBV6-3 and TRBJ1-1, with D perhaps matching TRBD1 (5 bases). This CDR3 spans 15 amino acids. V gave up 2 bases and J gave up 5 bases, with 15 bases separating them. The germline gives CDR1 MNHEY, CDR2 SVGEGT. CDR3 nucleotides: TGTGCCAGCAGTTACCGGACGGGGGGAGGAACTGAAGCTTTCTTT. Translated, it gives CASSYRTGGGTEAFF.

This chain links TRBV4-2 with TRBJ2-3, with TRBD1 matching 7 bases. From germline, CDR1 is LGHNA and CDR2 YNFKEQ. This CDR3 is 15 amino acids long. V lost 4 bases, J lost 7 bases, and 11 bases stayed unmatched. CDR3 DNA sequence: TGTGCCAGCAGCCGAGAGAGACAGGGTCTGAATACGCAGTATTTT. Translation gives CASSRERQGLNTQYF.

Note on this clone: The same CDR3 can be traced to other DNA sequences in this sample. The chain employs TRBV12-3 or TRBV12-4 and TRBJ1-2; D may be TRBD1 (5 bases). V was pared by 6 bases and J by 4 bases, with 6 bases between. The CDR3 is made up of 11 amino acids. CDR3 in DNA: TGTGCCAGCAGGACAGCCTATGGCTACACCTTC. Its translation is CASRTAYGYTF.

The V call is TRBV2, the J call TRBJ1-2; 9 bases are a match to TRBD1. The CDR3 extends over 15 amino acids. The ends lost 7 bases at V and 0 bases at J; junction bases unmatched: 6. Germline V gives CDR1 SNHLY, CDR2 FYNNEI. CDR3 coding DNA: TGTGCCAGCACAATCGGACAGGGGTCTAACTATGGCTACACCTTC. Its protein product is CASTIGQGSNYGYTF. Full variable domain (remainder filled in from reference TRBV2 and TRBJ1-2): EPEVTQTPSHQVTQMGQEVILRCVPISNHLYFYWYRQILGQKVEFLVSFYNNEISEKSEIFDDQFSVERPDGSNFTLKIRSTKLEDSAMYFCASTIGQGSNYGYTFGSGTRLTVV.

This clone came up once. The chain carries TRBV7-2 and TRBJ2-3, with 7 bases that match TRBD1. The CDR3 is made up of 13 amino acids. In germline, CDR1 is SGHTA, CDR2 FQGNSA. With V trimmed by 5 bases and J by 5 bases, 4 bases remained unmatched. Here the CDR3 reads CASSARGQDTQYF. For the CDR3, the DNA is TGTGCCAGCAGCGCAAGGGGGCAAGATACGCAGTATTTT.

This rearrangement joins TRBV5-1 to TRBJ2-1, with 7 bases that match TRBD2. Per germline, CDR1 SGHRS and CDR2 YFSETQ. The CDR3 has 16 amino acids. Trimming cost V 0 bases and J 1 base; bases outside gene matches: 4. The CDR3 loop is CASSLGSSGSYNEQFF. The CDR3 DNA reads as TGCGCCAGCAGCTTGGGGTCTAGCGGTTCCTACAATGAGCAGTTCTTC.

The rearrangement uses TRBV5-1 and TRBJ1-4, with TRBD1 as a possible D gene (5 bases). Germline CDR1 is SGHRS and CDR2 is YFSETQ. Between the trimmed V and J ends, which lost 2 bases and 6 bases, there was a span of 11 bases. The length of the CDR3 is 14 residues. The DNA of the CDR3 is TGCGCCAGCAGCTTCAGGGATCCGGATGAAAAACTGTTTTTT. It yields the protein CASSFRDPDEKLFF.